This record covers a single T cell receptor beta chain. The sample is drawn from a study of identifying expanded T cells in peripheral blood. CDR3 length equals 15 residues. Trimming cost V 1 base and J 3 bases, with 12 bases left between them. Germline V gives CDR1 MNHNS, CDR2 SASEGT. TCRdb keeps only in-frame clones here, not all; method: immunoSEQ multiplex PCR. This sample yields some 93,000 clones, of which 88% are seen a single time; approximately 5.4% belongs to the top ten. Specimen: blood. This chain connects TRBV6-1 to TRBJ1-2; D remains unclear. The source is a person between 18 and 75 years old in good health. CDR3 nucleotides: TGTGCCAGCAGTGAAGATAACAGCGGACACTATGGCTACACCTTC. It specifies CASSEDNSGHYGYTF.